This T cell receptor beta chain was recovered during a study of cytomegalovirus exposure and HLA in healthy donors. Overall study results and limits: Analyzed later, most CMV-associated TCR beta chains appeared HLA-restricted.

Primers: 60 Vbeta forward and 13 Jbeta reverse. TCRdb keeps only in-frame clones here, not all; method: immunoSEQ multiplex PCR. Of 150,000 or so clones in the sample, approximately 73% were seen once. This clone was counted only a few times. As yet, its antigen is unknown. The CDR3 length is 15 residues. Between the trimmed V and J ends, which lost 0 bases and 4 bases, there was a span of 7 bases. Germline CDR1 SGHAT, CDR2 FQNNGV. The TCR originated in a woman aged 18 to 35 in good health and CMV-seronegative. The chain employs TRBV11-2 and TRBJ1-6; no firm D call. Sequencing used PBMCs. The CDR3 sequence: CASSLDLLYNSPLHF. The CDR3 bases are TGTGCCAGCAGCTTAGATCTGTTATATAATTCACCCCTCCACTTT.